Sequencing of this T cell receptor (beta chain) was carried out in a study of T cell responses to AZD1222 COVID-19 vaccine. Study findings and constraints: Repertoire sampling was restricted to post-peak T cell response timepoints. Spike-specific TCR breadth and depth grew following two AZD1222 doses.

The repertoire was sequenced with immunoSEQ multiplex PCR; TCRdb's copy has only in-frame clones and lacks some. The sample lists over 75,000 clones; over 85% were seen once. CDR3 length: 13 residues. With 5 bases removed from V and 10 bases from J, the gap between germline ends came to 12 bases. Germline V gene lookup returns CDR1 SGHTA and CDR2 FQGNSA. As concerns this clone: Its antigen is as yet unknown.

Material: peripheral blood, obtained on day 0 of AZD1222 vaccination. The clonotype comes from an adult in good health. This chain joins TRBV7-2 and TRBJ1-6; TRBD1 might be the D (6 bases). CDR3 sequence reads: CASSNQGSSPLHF. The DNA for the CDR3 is TGTGCCAGCAGCAACCAGGGGTCATCACCCCTCCACTTT. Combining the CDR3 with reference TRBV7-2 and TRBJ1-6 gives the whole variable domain GAGVSQSPSNKVTEKGKDVELRCDPISGHTALYWYRQSLGQGLEFLIYFQGNSAPDKSGLPSDRFSAERTGGSVSTLTIQRTQQEDSAVYLCASSNQGSSPLHFGNGTRLTVT.